The next 2 T cell receptor beta chains were all read from a single sample in a study of T cell responses to AZD1222 COVID-19 vaccine. Only in-frame clones appear in the TCRdb table, and some are missing; sequencing was by immunoSEQ multiplex PCR. This sample yields tens of thousands of clones, of which 70% to 90% are seen a single time; approximately 1.4% belongs to the top ten. This material consisted of peripheral blood, taken on day 0 of AZD1222 vaccination. The origin of the receptors is an adult in good health.

The chain recombines TRBV28 with TRBJ1-5, with a weak D call TRBD1 (6 bases). The CDR3 length is 14 residues. V was cut by 3 bases and J by 5 bases, with 11 bases left in between. Germline V gene data show CDR1 as MDHEN and CDR2 as SYDVKM. The CDR3 DNA reads as TGTGCCAGCAGTTTCTCCGGGGGCCATCAGCCCCAGCATTTT. Its protein product is CASSFSGGHQPQHF.

This clone was observed a handful of times. The V call is TRBV11-1, the J call TRBJ1-2; 7 nucleotides match TRBD1. The J segment lost 5 bases and the V segment lost 1 base, leaving 7 bases of the junction unmatched. CDR1 and CDR2 (germline): SGHAT, FQDESV (reference sequence). This CDR3 contains 15 residues. The CDR3 region has the DNA TGTGCCAGCAGCTTAGGAAGGGACAGAAGTTATGGCTACACCTTC. It specifies CASSLGRDRSYGYTF.